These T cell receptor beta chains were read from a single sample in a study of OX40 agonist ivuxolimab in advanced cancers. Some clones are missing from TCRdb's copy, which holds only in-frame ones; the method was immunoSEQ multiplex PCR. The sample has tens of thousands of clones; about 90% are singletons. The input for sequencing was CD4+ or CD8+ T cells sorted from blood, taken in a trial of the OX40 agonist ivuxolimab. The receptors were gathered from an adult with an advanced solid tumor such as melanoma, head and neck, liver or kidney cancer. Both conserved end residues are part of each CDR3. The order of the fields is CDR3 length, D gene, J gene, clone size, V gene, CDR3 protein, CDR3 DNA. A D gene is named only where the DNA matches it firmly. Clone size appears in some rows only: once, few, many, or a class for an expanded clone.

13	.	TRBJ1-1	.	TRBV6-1	CASSETGNTEAFF	TGTGCCAGCAGTGAGACAGGGAACACTGAAGCTTTCTTT
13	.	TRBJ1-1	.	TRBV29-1	CSVSGYRDTEAFF	TGCAGCGTCTCCGGATACAGGGACACTGAAGCTTTCTTT
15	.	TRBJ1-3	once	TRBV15	CATRIGGQGGNTIYF	TGTGCCACCAGAATAGGGGGGCAGGGAGGAAACACCATATATTTT
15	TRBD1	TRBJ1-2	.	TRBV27	CASRPWDRGRGGYTF	TGTGCCAGCAGACCCTGGGACAGGGGGAGAGGGGGCTACACCTTC
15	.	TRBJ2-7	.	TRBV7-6	CASTPGIAALYEQYF	TGTGCCAGCACCCCGGGGATTGCGGCCCTCTACGAGCAGTACTTC
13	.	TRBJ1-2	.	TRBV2	CASRADIYYGYTF	TGTGCCAGCAGAGCTGACATATACTATGGCTACACCTTC
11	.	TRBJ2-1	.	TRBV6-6	CASKLNNEQFF	TGTGCCAGCAAATTGAATAATGAGCAGTTCTTC
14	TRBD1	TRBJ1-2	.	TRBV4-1	CASSQPDRALGYTF	TGCGCCAGCAGCCAACCTGACAGGGCTCTGGGCTACACCTTC
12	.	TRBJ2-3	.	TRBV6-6	CASSSTTDTQYF	TGTGCCAGCAGTTCGACCACAGATACGCAGTATTTT
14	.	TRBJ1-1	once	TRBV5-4	CASSKLQANTEAFF	TGTGCCAGCAGCAAGCTACAAGCGAACACTGAAGCTTTCTTT
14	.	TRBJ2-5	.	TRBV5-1	CASSLGAGQETQYF	TGCGCCAGCAGCTTGGGGGCGGGGCAGGAGACCCAGTACTTC